The entry that follows covers one T cell receptor beta chain sequence. It lacks a known antigen. A junction boundary mismatches the germline segment, possibly from a read error. The germline V gene specifies SGHRS as CDR1 and YFSETQ as CDR2. The CDR3 starts with the cysteine, ends with the phenylalanine, and has 16 residues. Of all the DNA, just the CDR3 is kept, 48 bases in frame from base 1. This sample is part of a study of T cells in Graves' hyperthyroidism and ophthalmopathy (dated by TCRdb to between 2019 and 2020). The study in broad terms: Peripheral blood samples were taken at initial diagnosis, before any treatment was given. Thyroid tissue and blood T-cell repertoires from over 5 Graves' hyperthyroidism patients were also compared in the study. Whether ophthalmopathy could be predicted prospectively was tested in an independent validation cohort made up of 18 to 20 hyperthyroidism patients plus 17 patients who later progressed to ophthalmopathy. Following sampling, methimazole starting at 30 mg daily was given to hyperthyroidism patients, and high-dose intravenous methylprednisolone was given to ophthalmopathy patients. The paper describes TCR Vbeta CDR3 sequencing of roughly 130 peripheral blood samples, made up of some 40 ophthalmopathy patients, 70 to 75 hyperthyroidism patients and some 17 progressor patients. To identify distinguishing TCR V-J signatures, a discovery cohort of around 100 patients was used, comprising roughly 45 with Graves' ophthalmopathy and around 60 with stable Graves' hyperthyroidism. The roughly 91 discovery patients were randomly split 7:3 into training and test sets. The investigation overall reported the following: A 13 V-J signature model separated ophthalmopathy from stable hyperthyroidism, with about 88% sensitivity and about 81% specificity in cross-validation and 80%/75% in testing. Most expanded thyroid clonotypes (frequency above 0.001) were also detected in blood, suggesting blood repertoires may reflect thyroid immune responses. In validation, progression to ophthalmopathy was predicted by the model with around 71% sensitivity and around 76% specificity, a median of around 5.9 months before onset. No statistical method was used to set the sample size in advance, and investigators knew the group allocation.

TCR beta CDR3 regions were amplified from RNA transcripts. For the first round of RT-PCR on the TCR CDR3, the HTBI primer set was used together with the Qiagen OneStep RT-PCR kit. A second multiplex PCR round built the libraries, followed by size selection and purification. Libraries were sequenced paired-end with 100 bp reads on an Illumina HiSeq2000. The paper's data handling went like this. Raw data were processed with SOAPnuke, discarding reads with adapters, uncalled bases, mean Phred below 15, or no exact constant-primer or identifier match. COPE v1.2.5 was used to merge high-quality paired reads, and clonotypes were defined as unique nucleotide sequences. MiTCR v1.1 was used to align the clonotypes against IMGT TRBV, TRBD and TRBJ reference segments. The analysis was restricted to V-J combinations with a frequency above 0.0001, which together covered 99.2% of the repertoires. The TCS score was defined as F50 (clonal expansion) divided by E x V (chaos), with BLOSUM62-based TCRdist calculated between CDR3 peptides within each V-J. Welch's t-statistics and random forest reduced approximately 520 V-J features to 10 to 15, which were used in a naive Bayes classifier (R e1071). TCRdb applied fastp at Q25 and MiXCR to the public reads, then kept only in-frame beta chains. A single entry per CDR3 protein holds the most common genes and DNA from its merged rows. TCRdb's processing, not the authors' own work, is the source of the V and J calls. In this sample the table shows under 350,000 distinct CDR3 sequences, roughly 13% of which occur a single time. The ten largest clones represent 6.5% to 10% of the sample.

Hyperthyroidism patients were newly diagnosed, with disease duration under 2 months, and aged 18 to 65 years. Any patient with an uncontrolled infection, another autoimmune disease, pregnancy or lactation was excluded. Diagnoses were established on the basis of clinical symptoms, serum thyroxine and TRAb, thyroid ultrasound, and orbital computed tomography. Blood from progressor patients was collected at the time of first diagnosis with hyperthyroidism, before any ophthalmopathy symptoms had appeared. PBMCs were separated from roughly 10 ml of fresh peripheral blood using Ficoll-Paque density gradient centrifugation. Progressor patients were defined as those initially diagnosed with Graves' hyperthyroidism in whom ophthalmopathy developed during follow-up. Total RNA was extracted with Trizol reagent, and quality was checked on an Agilent 2100 Bioanalyzer.

The source is a woman under 40 with Graves' hyperthyroidism that later progressed to Graves' ophthalmopathy. Here the chain combines TRBV5-1 and TRBJ2-1; TRBD1 lines up with 12 middle nucleotides. The material sequenced was blood. The bases are TGTGCCAGCAGCCGCCCGGGACAGGGGGCCAACAATGAGCAGTTCTTC. It codes for CASSRPGQGANNEQFF.